The 28 T cell receptor beta chains listed next were all sequenced from one sample in a study of control samples from healthy donors and cancer patients. Profiled with immunoSEQ multiplex PCR; TCRdb holds only in-frame clones, not every one. The sample lists about 79,000 clones, roughly 93% occurring once. Specimen: PBMCs. The source is a woman aged 40 to 50 with lung cancer.

The chain links TRBV12-3 or TRBV12-4 to TRBJ2-1; maybe TRBD2 (5 bases). V was pared by 7 bases and J by 8 bases, with 15 bases between. The CDR3 loop spans 13 amino acids. The CDR3: CASTFRGSYEQFF. CDR3 coding DNA: TGTGCCAGCACCTTCCGGGGTTCGTATGAGCAGTTCTTC.

V gene TRBV18 combines with J gene TRBJ2-7, with TRBD2 as a possible D gene (5 bases). The CDR3 runs 12 residues. The germline V gene encodes CDR1 KGHSH and CDR2 LQKENI. Trimming pared 3 bases from V and 4 bases from J, leaving 7 bases between. In nucleotides, the CDR3 is TGTGCCAGCTCACCTAGCGCATACGAGCAGTACTTC. Residues: CASSPSAYEQYF.

The CDR3 sequence: CASKGPGDVTGELFF. CDR3 DNA: TGTGCCAGCAAAGGGCCAGGGGATGTTACCGGGGAGCTGTTTTTT. This chain connects TRBV2 to TRBJ2-2; tentatively, D is TRBD1 (6 bases). Germline V CDR1 and CDR2: SNHLY, FYNNEI. The CDR3 loop spans 15 amino acids. Trimming left V 7 bases short and J 5 bases short, with 17 bases between. Looking up the rest from reference TRBV2 and TRBJ2-2 gives the full variable domain: EPEVTQTPSHQVTQMGQEVILRCVPISNHLYFYWYRQILGQKVEFLVSFYNNEISEKSEIFDDQFSVERPDGSNFTLKIRSTKLEDSAMYFCASKGPGDVTGELFFGEGSRLTVL.

This rearrangement joins TRBV7-6 to TRBJ2-1, with 13 bases that match TRBD2. The J segment lost 7 bases and the V segment lost 4 bases, leaving 7 bases of the junction unmatched. The length of the CDR3 is 16 residues. Germline lookup yields CDR1 SGHVS and CDR2 FNYEAQ. The CDR3 sequence is CASSSLAGGKVNEQFF. The CDR3, as DNA: TGTGCCAGCAGCTCACTAGCGGGGGGGAAGGTGAATGAGCAGTTCTTC.

J is TRBJ1-2 and V is TRBV19, with 7 bases aligning to TRBD1. After removal of 7 bases from V and 5 bases from J, the junction contained 10 bases not matched to a gene. Germline V gene data show CDR1 as LNHDA and CDR2 as SQIVND (reference sequence). The CDR3 runs 14 residues. In nucleotides, the CDR3 is TGTGCCAGTACCATCAGGGGGTCCGGTTATGGCTACACCTTC. The encoded protein is CASTIRGSGYGYTF.

In this sample, this clone turned up once. The CDR3 nucleotides read TGTGCCAGCAGCCAAGAAAGCAACACTGAAGCTTTCTTT. Translating it yields CASSQESNTEAFF. V is TRBV3-1 (or the pseudogene TRBV3-2) and J is TRBJ1-1; unclear D gene. The CDR3 covers 13 residues. Germline V gives CDR1 LGHDT, CDR2 YNNKEL (reference sequence). V lost 0 bases, J lost 2 bases, and 4 bases lay in between.

The V and J genes are TRBV30 and TRBJ1-2; D gene unclear. This CDR3 is built from 12 residues. Germline values: CDR1 GTSNPN, CDR2 SVGIG (reference sequence). V was shortened by 7 bases and J by 2 bases, with 11 bases between the two germline ends. CDR3 sequence reads: CASLSENYGYTF. The DNA of the CDR3 is TGTGCCTCCTTGAGCGAGAACTATGGCTACACCTTC.

V usage is TRBV6-5 and J usage is TRBJ2-1; 8 positions match TRBD1. This CDR3 is 15 amino acids long. With 6 bases clipped from V and 5 bases from J, the junction kept 9 bases outside the gene matches. Germline V lookup: CDR1 MNHEY, CDR2 SVGAGI. CDR3 loop: CASRPLRGPNNEQFF. DNA for the CDR3: TGTGCCAGCAGACCCCTCAGGGGGCCCAACAATGAGCAGTTCTTC.

The chain combines TRBV19 with TRBJ1-1; 7 nucleotides match TRBD1. This CDR3 has 15 amino acids. J gave up 2 bases and V 5 bases, and 8 bases lay outside the gene matches. The germline V gene has CDR1 LNHDA and CDR2 SQIVND (reference sequence). CDR3 amino acids: CASSPTGAPNTEAFF. The CDR3 bases are TGTGCCAGTAGTCCTACAGGGGCTCCCAACACTGAAGCTTTCTTT.

The rearrangement links TRBV28 to TRBJ1-4; D perhaps matches TRBD1 (5 bases). The CDR3 sequence is 15 residues long. Germline CDR1 reads MDHEN; CDR2 reads SYDVKM. Between the trimmed V and J ends, which lost 2 bases and 4 bases, there was a span of 11 bases. CDR3 coding DNA: TGTGCCAGCAGTTTAGCAGGGATCGGTAATGAAAAACTGTTTTTT. It specifies CASSLAGIGNEKLFF.

This clone was picked up one time. This chain uses TRBV7-2 with TRBJ1-2; D is perhaps TRBD1 (5 bases). Trimming shortened V by 2 bases and J by 8 bases, and 12 bases separated the two germline ends. The V gene's germline CDR1 is SGHTA and CDR2 FQGNSA. The CDR3 loop spans 13 amino acids. The CDR3 spells CASSLSKGLGYTF. The CDR3 nucleotides read TGTGCCAGCAGCTTATCCAAGGGGCTCGGCTACACCTTC.

The rearrangement joins TRBV14 to TRBJ2-1; 10 bases fit TRBD2. Losses at the gene ends were 1 base for V and 6 bases for J; bases not matched to a gene: 3. CDR3 size: 15 residues. CDR1 SGHDN and CDR2 FVKESK come from the germline V gene. CDR3 DNA: TGTGCCAGCAGCCAAGTCCAGCGGGGGGGCAATGAGCAGTTCTTC. Its protein product is CASSQVQRGGNEQFF.

The V and J genes are TRBV6-5 and TRBJ2-7, with 8 nucleotides matching TRBD1. Germline values: CDR1 MNHEY, CDR2 SVGAGI. V lost 2 bases and J lost 4; bases outside the gene matches: 4. The CDR3 has 14 amino acids. The CDR3 protein is CASSYQGAGYEQYF. The CDR3 DNA follows: TGTGCCAGCAGTTACCAGGGGGCAGGATACGAGCAGTACTTC.

A few counts support this clone. This chain links TRBV7-9 with TRBJ1-1; D is ambiguous. This CDR3 region has 12 residues. Germline CDR1 SEHNR, CDR2 FQNEAQ (reference sequence). V lost 2 bases to trimming and J lost 9 bases, with 10 bases between them. CDR3 amino acids: CASSLREAKAFF. The CDR3 bases are TGTGCCAGCAGCTTAAGGGAGGCTAAAGCTTTCTTT.

The chain joins TRBV18 to TRBJ2-3; D is uncertain. From germline, CDR1 is KGHSH and CDR2 LQKENI. The CDR3 loop spans 15 amino acids. Deletions cut 3 bases from V and 4 bases from J, with 14 bases between. The CDR3 DNA is TGTGCCAGCTCACCGTTGAGATGGGCGGCAGATACGCAGTATTTT. Residues: CASSPLRWAADTQYF.

V gene TRBV5-6 combines with J gene TRBJ2-7; D is ambiguous. The CDR3 contains 15 residues. V lost 4 bases, J lost 0 bases, and 14 bases lay in between. Per the germline V gene, CDR1 is SGHDT and CDR2 is YYEEEE. In nucleotides, the CDR3 is TGTGCCAGCAGCCCGCCGGCACCCCGCTCCTACGAGCAGTACTTC. Translated: CASSPPAPRSYEQYF.

V usage is TRBV18 and J usage is TRBJ1-6; 11 nucleotides agree with TRBD1. After removal of 5 bases from V and 13 bases from J, the junction contained 4 bases not matched to a gene. The CDR3 length is 13 residues. In germline, CDR1 is KGHSH, CDR2 LQKENI. CDR3 amino acids: CASSSGTGGPLHF. In DNA form, the CDR3 reads TGTGCCAGCTCATCCGGGACAGGGGGGCCCCTCCACTTT.

The J gene is TRBJ2-7, the V gene TRBV7-9, with D unclear. Looked up from germline, CDR1 is SEHNR and CDR2 is FQNEAQ (reference sequence). Trimming cost V 3 bases and J 5 bases, with 17 bases left between them. This CDR3 is 15 amino acids long. The CDR3 sequence: CASSFSWTGQDEQYF. Here the CDR3 DNA reads TGTGCCAGCAGCTTTAGTTGGACGGGTCAAGACGAGCAGTACTTC.

The V and J genes are TRBV12-3 or TRBV12-4 and TRBJ2-7; D unclear. The CDR3 has 11 residues. V was clipped by 6 bases and J by 6 bases, with 9 bases between them. CDR3: CASSFPGEQYF. CDR3 bases: TGTGCCAGCAGCTTCCCAGGCGAGCAGTACTTC.

CDR3: CASRGTGSYNEQFF. The CDR3 bases are TGTGCCAGCAGAGGGACAGGGTCCTACAATGAGCAGTTCTTC. The V gene is TRBV7-2, the J gene TRBJ2-1; 9 bases align to TRBD1. The CDR3 totals 14 residues. V lost 6 bases, J lost 1 base, and 1 base stayed unmatched. Germline loops: CDR1 SGHTA, CDR2 FQGNSA.

The chain couples TRBV5-5 to TRBJ1-5; D is undetermined. Per germline, CDR1 SGHKS and CDR2 YYEKEE (reference sequence). The V end was cut by 2 bases, the J end by 5 bases, with 11 bases between. The CDR3 is 14 amino acids. The CDR3 DNA follows: TGTGCCAGCAGCTTCACGGCGGGAGATCAGCCCCAGCATTTT. This encodes CASSFTAGDQPQHF.

The CDR3 loop is CAISERAGGMTNTEAFF. CDR3 DNA sequence: TGTGCCATCAGTGAACGGGCAGGGGGCATGACGAACACTGAAGCTTTCTTT. The V call is TRBV10-3, the J call TRBJ1-1; 8 nucleotides match TRBD1. The germline V gene encodes CDR1 ENHRY and CDR2 SYGVKD. V was clipped by 3 bases and J by 1 base; unmatched bases: 10. The CDR3 is made up of 17 amino acids.

CDR3 in amino acids: CASSFTGRVNEQFF. For the CDR3, the DNA is TGTGCCAGCAGCTTTACAGGGAGGGTCAATGAGCAGTTCTTC. This sequence joins TRBV7-3 and TRBJ2-1; D possibly corresponds to TRBD2 (7 bases). Trimming took 3 bases from V and 6 from J, leaving 12 bases between them. CDR3 length: 14 residues. The germline V gene has CDR1 SGHTA and CDR2 FQGTGA.

The V and J genes are TRBV30 and TRBJ2-7; D may correspond to TRBD1 or TRBD2 (5 bases each). Trimming stripped 4 bases from V and 2 bases from J, with 15 bases between. Germline V lookup: CDR1 GTSNPN, CDR2 SVGIG (reference sequence). This CDR3 region has 14 residues. CDR3 bases: TGTGCCTGGACCGGAGACCGGGGCCCCTACGAGCAGTACTTC. It codes for CAWTGDRGPYEQYF.

The chain couples TRBV10-2 to TRBJ2-7; D unresolved. This CDR3 is built from 13 residues. Germline-derived CDR1 and CDR2 are WSHSY and SAAADI. V gave up 6 bases and J gave up 2 bases, with 11 bases separating them. The CDR3 sequence is CASRSVRAYEQYF. CDR3 sequence (DNA): TGCGCCAGCAGAAGTGTCAGAGCCTACGAGCAGTACTTC.

The CDR3: CARQGRNTGELFF. CDR3 coding DNA: TGCGCCCGGCAGGGTCGGAACACCGGGGAGCTGTTTTTT. The chain joins TRBV5-1 to TRBJ2-2; tentatively, D is TRBD1 (5 bases). The CDR3 runs to 13 residues. V lost 10 bases to trimming and J lost 1 base, with 11 bases between them. CDR1 and CDR2 (germline): SGHRS, YFSETQ.

J is TRBJ2-1 and V is TRBV2; the D call may be TRBD1 or TRBD2 (5 bases each). The ends were cut back, 7 bases at V and 0 bases at J, with 10 bases in the middle. Germline CDR1 is SNHLY and CDR2 is FYNNEI. The CDR3 runs 14 residues. The CDR3 nucleotides read TGTGCCAGCAAAGGGACGGCCTCCTACAATGAGCAGTTCTTC. Translation: CASKGTASYNEQFF.

In DNA, the CDR3 is TGTGCCAGCAGTTTCCGATGGTTCTATGGCTACACCTTC. As protein: CASSFRWFYGYTF. The chain carries TRBV27 and TRBJ1-2; D remains ambiguous. Germline-derived CDR1 and CDR2 are MNHEY and SMNVEV (reference sequence). The CDR3 is 13 amino acids. Trimming took 3 bases from V and 4 from J, leaving 9 bases between them.